The clone carrying this T cell receptor beta chain was detected many times. Its antigen is still unknown. With a J-beta primer mix and a sample-barcoded 5' primer, a second PCR ran roughly 6 to 11 cycles. Via MiXCR, TCRdb re-called the 5' RACE reads, giving one row per CDR3 protein. The sample shows some 1.7 million distinct CDR3 sequences, 28% of them seen only once. The J segment lost 2 bases and the V segment lost 0 bases, leaving 5 bases of the junction unmatched. Germline V lookup: CDR1 MGHRA, CDR2 YSYEKL. This CDR3 contains 16 residues. This entry belongs to a study of blood T cells in healthy people across ages. Notes on the study in general: Unsorted PBMCs ruled out conclusive naive versus antigen-experienced comparison. Diversity of TCR beta per million T cells declined in a roughly linear way with age.

This receptor was obtained from a woman between 25 and 40 years old in good health. This sequence joins TRBV4-1 and TRBJ2-5; 8 bases line up with TRBD1. Sequencing input: blood. The CDR3 DNA reads as TGCGCCAGCAGCCAAGATGGGACAGGATCACAAGAGACCCAGTACTTC. Amino acids: CASSQDGTGSQETQYF.